A single sample gave rise to the 19 T cell receptor beta chains below, sequenced in a study of patients and donors after allogeneic stem cell transplantation. TCRdb re-called the RT-PCR reads through MiXCR, storing one row per CDR3 protein. The data show under 95,000 distinct CDR3 sequences, with 4.5% to 5% seen just once and less than 3% held by the top ten. What was sequenced was blood, either unsorted or a sorted T cell fraction (not recorded which). The receptors come from a human donor who was either an allogeneic HSCT recipient or a stem cell or donor lymphocyte infusion donor (not recorded which). It is not recorded whose cells these are; they may come from a transplant donor.

This clonotype was seen ten or more times. The rearrangement links TRBV7-8 to TRBJ1-2, with 7 positions matching TRBD1. Germline-derived CDR1 and CDR2 are SGHVS and FQNEAQ. The ends lost 5 bases at V and 4 bases at J; junction bases unmatched: 7. The CDR3 runs to 14 residues. Here the CDR3 DNA reads TGTGCCAGCAGCCTCCAGGGACAGCCCTATGGCTACACCTTC. It translates to CASSLQGQPYGYTF.

This clonotype was recorded many times. The chain recombines TRBV10-3 with TRBJ2-3; 7 nucleotides agree with TRBD2. The germline V gene has CDR1 ENHRY and CDR2 SYGVKD. The length of the CDR3 is 14 residues. Unmatched junction bases numbered 3, after V lost 6 bases and J lost 0 bases. For the CDR3, the DNA is TGTGCCATCAGGGATAGCGGGAGCACAGATACGCAGTATTTT. Translating gives CAIRDSGSTDTQYF.

The rearrangement joins TRBV20-1 to TRBJ2-7; possibly TRBD2 for D (7 bases). The V and J ends lost 0 bases and 0 bases respectively, with 9 bases between them. The V gene's germline CDR1 is DFQATT and CDR2 SNEGSKA (reference sequence). This CDR3 has 14 residues. The CDR3 DNA follows: TGCAGTGCTAGAGAGGGGGGGCCCTCCTACGAGCAGTACTTC. Amino acid sequence: CSAREGGPSYEQYF.

This clonotype was counted ten times or more. The chain employs TRBV10-3 and TRBJ1-2, with D hard to call. CDR1 ENHRY and CDR2 SYGVKD come from the germline V gene. The CDR3 extends over 14 amino acids. Trimming removed 2 bases at V and 3 bases at J, with 10 bases between. CDR3 in amino acids: CAISEVVRDYGYTF. The CDR3 nucleotides read TGTGCCATCAGTGAGGTGGTAAGGGACTATGGCTACACCTTC.

The rearrangement links TRBV20-1 to TRBJ2-1; D gene ambiguous. CDR3 length: 12 amino acids. With 3 bases removed from V and 6 bases from J, the gap between germline ends came to 9 bases. Germline-derived CDR1 and CDR2 are DFQATT and SNEGSKA (reference sequence). CDR3 coding DNA: TGCAGTGCTAGCCCAACAGCCAATGAGCAGTTCTTC. It is translated as CSASPTANEQFF.

This clonotype appeared many times. The V gene is TRBV24-1, the J gene TRBJ2-1; D is perhaps TRBD1 (6 bases). Germline CDR1 and CDR2: KGHDR and SFDVKD. V gave up 4 bases and J gave up 6 bases, with 18 bases separating them. This CDR3 is 16 amino acids long. The chain's CDR3 is CATSDPSHIGGNEQFF. CDR3 coding DNA: TGTGCCACCAGTGACCCAAGCCACATAGGGGGCAATGAGCAGTTCTTC.

This clonotype was seen at least ten times. The rearrangement uses TRBV7-9 and TRBJ2-1; D call uncertain. The CDR3 is 14 residues long. Germline loops: CDR1 SEHNR, CDR2 FQNEAQ (reference sequence). The V gene lost 3 bases and the J gene lost 6 bases, with 12 bases spanning the gap. CDR3: CASSFYPGVNEQFF. CDR3 DNA sequence: TGTGCCAGCAGCTTCTACCCGGGCGTCAATGAGCAGTTCTTC.

This chain connects TRBV6-5 to TRBJ2-7; the match to TRBD2 covers 7 bases. In germline, CDR1 is MNHEY, CDR2 SVGAGI. This CDR3 comprises 16 residues. Losses at the gene ends were 2 bases for V and 4 bases for J; bases not matched to a gene: 11. In DNA form, the CDR3 reads TGTGCCAGCAGTTACGGCTCGCGGGGAGGGTCGTACGAGCAGTACTTC. It translates to CASSYGSRGGSYEQYF.

The chain has TRBV4-2 and TRBJ2-7; no clear D gene. With 0 bases removed from V and 6 bases from J, the gap between germline ends came to 15 bases. CDR3 length: 15 residues. The germline V gene has CDR1 LGHNA and CDR2 YNFKEQ. Here the CDR3 reads CASSQERRQVGEQYF. Here the CDR3 DNA reads TGTGCCAGCAGCCAAGAGCGGCGTCAGGTGGGCGAGCAGTACTTC.

The V and J genes are TRBV5-1 and TRBJ2-2; a possible D gene is TRBD1 (6 bases). Germline V gene lookup returns CDR1 SGHRS and CDR2 YFSETQ. This CDR3 is 14 amino acids long. The ends were cut back, 6 bases at V and 5 bases at J, with 14 bases in the middle. CDR3: CASKIQGKTGELFF. CDR3 DNA sequence: TGCGCCAGCAAAATACAGGGTAAAACCGGGGAGCTGTTTTTT.

The chain employs TRBV7-8 and TRBJ1-6; D is possibly TRBD1 (5 bases). The CDR3 totals 13 residues. V gave up 2 bases and J gave up 7 bases, with 6 bases separating them. Per the germline V gene, CDR1 is SGHVS and CDR2 is FQNEAQ. CDR3 sequence reads: CASSLPGNSPLHF. The CDR3 nucleotides read TGTGCCAGCAGCTTACCAGGGAATTCACCCCTCCACTTT.

V and J are TRBV5-8 and TRBJ2-1, with 8 positions matching TRBD2. CDR3 length: 16 amino acids. From germline, CDR1 is SGHTS and CDR2 YDEGEE. V dropped 4 bases and J dropped 8; count of bases not matched to a gene: 14. CDR3 coding DNA: TGTGCCAGCAGCCCACGAGGGACTAGGGGAACGTATGAGCAGTTCTTC. Its protein is CASSPRGTRGTYEQFF. Full variable domain (outside the CDR3, taken from reference TRBV5-8 and TRBJ2-1): EAGVTQSPTHLIKTRGQQATLRCSPISGHTSVYWYQQALGLGLQFLLWYDEGEERNRGNFPPRFSGRQFPNYSSELNVNALELEDSALYLCASSPRGTRGTYEQFFGPGTRLTVL.

This clonotype was recorded at least ten times. V usage is TRBV12-3 or TRBV12-4 and J usage is TRBJ2-1; 10 positions match TRBD2. With 7 bases clipped from V and 5 bases from J, the junction kept 8 bases outside the gene matches. The CDR3 loop spans 15 amino acids. The CDR3 DNA reads as TGTGCCAGCACCCAAGCGGGGGGGCGGAACAATGAGCAGTTCTTC. As protein: CASTQAGGRNNEQFF.

V is TRBV4-2 and J is TRBJ2-5; 9 nucleotides line up with TRBD2. The V gene's germline CDR1 is LGHNA and CDR2 YNFKEQ. This CDR3 is built from 16 residues. Losses at the gene ends were 4 bases for V and 4 bases for J; bases not matched to a gene: 10. The CDR3 sequence is CASSLGTSSPGETQYF. As DNA, the CDR3 is TGTGCCAGCAGCCTTGGGACTAGCAGTCCCGGAGAGACCCAGTACTTC.

The table lists this clonotype with many counts. The gene calls are TRBV7-8 and TRBJ2-3; 8 bases align to TRBD2. The CDR3 has 15 amino acids. The germline gives CDR1 SGHVS, CDR2 FQNEAQ. The ends lost 2 bases at V and 3 bases at J; junction bases unmatched: 4. The CDR3 nucleotides read TGTGCCAGCAGCTTAAAGCGGGAGCTGACAGATACGCAGTATTTT. Its protein product is CASSLKRELTDTQYF. The whole variable domain, filled in from reference TRBV7-8 and TRBJ2-3, reads GAGVSQSPRYKVAKRGQDVALRCDPISGHVSLFWYQQALGQGPEFLTYFQNEAQLDKSGLPSDRFFAERPEGSVSTLKIQRTQQEDSAVYLCASSLKRELTDTQYFGPGTRLTVL.

At least ten counts were recorded for this clonotype. The CDR3 loop is CSVRESGPFEAFF. In nucleotides, the CDR3 is TGCAGCGTGAGAGAGAGTGGGCCCTTTGAAGCTTTCTTT. This chain connects TRBV29-1 to TRBJ1-1; D not resolved. The CDR3 totals 13 residues. From germline, CDR1 is SQVTM and CDR2 ANQGSEA. V was shortened by 6 bases and J by 7 bases, with 18 bases between the two germline ends.

This clonotype was observed many times. V and J are TRBV24-1 and TRBJ1-5; 7 positions match TRBD1. Germline assignment: CDR1 KGHDR and CDR2 SFDVKD. CDR3 size: 16 residues. V shed 3 bases and J 2 bases; nucleotides not matched to a gene: 6. The CDR3 region is CATSDRGTDRNQPQHF. The CDR3 coding sequence is TGTGCCACCAGTGATCGGGGGACAGATCGCAATCAGCCCCAGCATTTT.

This clonotype was seen a handful of times. This chain connects TRBV3-1 to TRBJ2-5, with a tentative D call TRBD1 (5 bases). This CDR3 has 12 amino acids. Trimming shortened V by 3 bases and J by 4 bases, and 6 bases separated the two germline ends. Germline values: CDR1 LGHDT, CDR2 YNNKEL (reference sequence). Here the CDR3 DNA reads TGTGCCAGCAGCCACAGGGCAGAGACCCAGTACTTC. Its protein product is CASSHRAETQYF.

This chain joins TRBV2 and TRBJ2-5; 10 nucleotides agree with TRBD2. Trimming took 7 bases from V and 5 from J; bases not matched to a gene: 7. The CDR3 consists of 14 residues. Germline V gene sequence: CDR1 SNHLY, CDR2 FYNNEI. CDR3 sequence (DNA): TGTGCCAGCAATCCCACTAGCGGGGCGGAGACCCAGTACTTC. Translated, it gives CASNPTSGAETQYF.